The 7 T cell receptor beta chains presented below share a single source sample, sequenced in a study of T cell repertoires in cytomegalovirus infection. TCRdb called the reads again in MiXCR, with one record for every CDR3 protein. The top ten hold under 35% of the sample, which has 150,000 to 200,000 distinct CDR3 sequences, 28% seen once. Material: PBMCs. The receptors here all came from a human donor in good health (CMV status not recorded). Some clones in this sample may be carry-over from other donors' samples.

CDR3 sequence reads: CATRSGGRNSPLHF. The CDR3 region has the DNA TGTGCCACCCGATCAGGGGGCAGGAATTCACCCCTCCACTTT. V is TRBV15 and J is TRBJ1-6; 8 bases fit TRBD1. The V gene end was trimmed by 8 bases and the J gene end by 7 bases; junction bases not matched to a gene: 7. There are 14 residues in the CDR3. Germline-derived CDR1 and CDR2 are LNHNV and YYDKDF (reference sequence).

The J gene is TRBJ2-1, the V gene TRBV19; TRBD1 aligns across 8 bases. The ends lost 3 bases at V and 1 base at J; junction bases unmatched: 5. The CDR3 length is 16 residues. From germline, CDR1 is LNHDA and CDR2 SQIVND (reference sequence). As DNA, the CDR3 is TGTGCCAGTAGTATTGGACAGGGTCGGTCCTACAATGAGCAGTTCTTC. Its translation: CASSIGQGRSYNEQFF.

The DNA for the CDR3 is TGCAGCGTTCGCGGAGGACATACGCAGTATTTT. This encodes CSVRGGHTQYF. This chain links TRBV29-1 with TRBJ2-3; a weak D match, TRBD2 (5 bases). The germline gives CDR1 SQVTM, CDR2 ANQGSEA. Between the trimmed V and J ends, which lost 5 bases and 7 bases, there was a span of 10 bases. The CDR3 runs 11 residues.

This clonotype has only a few counts. The J gene is TRBJ2-2, the V gene TRBV11-2, with D perhaps being TRBD1 or TRBD2 (5 bases each). V was trimmed by 5 bases and J by 7 bases, leaving 26 bases between them. This CDR3 is 18 amino acids long. CDR1 is SGHAT, CDR2 FQNNGV, per germline. The DNA for the CDR3 is TGTGCCAGCAGCCCACGAGGGCGGGTGAGGGGTGGCGGCGGGGAGCTGTTTTTT. Translating it yields CASSPRGRVRGGGGELFF.

The V gene is TRBV2, the J gene TRBJ1-4, with no clear D. Germline V gene lookup returns CDR1 SNHLY and CDR2 FYNNEI. This CDR3 has 19 amino acids. Trimming took 1 base from V and 2 from J, leaving 20 bases between them. CDR3 nucleotide sequence: TGTGCCAGCAGTGAAGGAGGCAGGATAATCCCGCACACTAATGAAAAACTGTTTTTT. This encodes CASSEGGRIIPHTNEKLFF.

The chain employs TRBV7-2 and TRBJ1-2; D perhaps matches TRBD1 (6 bases). The CDR3 runs 15 residues. V lost 1 base to trimming and J lost 4 bases, with 13 bases between them. The V gene's germline CDR1 is SGHTA and CDR2 FQGNSA. CDR3 sequence: CASSLDPGQRYGYTF. The CDR3 DNA follows: TGTGCCAGCAGCTTAGACCCCGGACAGCGCTATGGCTACACCTTC. The complete variable domain, with remaining parts taken from reference TRBV7-2 and TRBJ1-2, reads GAGVSQSPSNKVTEKGKDVELRCDPISGHTALYWYRQSLGQGLEFLIYFQGNSAPDKSGLPSDRFSAERTGGSVSTLTIQRTQQEDSAVYLCASSLDPGQRYGYTFGSGTRLTVV.

The chain employs TRBV25-1 and TRBJ1-2; 12 bases line up with TRBD1. In germline, CDR1 is MGHDK, CDR2 SYGVNS. This CDR3 has 17 amino acids. With 3 bases clipped from V and 3 bases from J, the junction kept 8 bases outside the gene matches. The CDR3 nucleotides read TGTGCCAGCAGTGATGGGACAGGGGGCGAACGGCACTATGGCTACACCTTC. Amino acid sequence: CASSDGTGGERHYGYTF.